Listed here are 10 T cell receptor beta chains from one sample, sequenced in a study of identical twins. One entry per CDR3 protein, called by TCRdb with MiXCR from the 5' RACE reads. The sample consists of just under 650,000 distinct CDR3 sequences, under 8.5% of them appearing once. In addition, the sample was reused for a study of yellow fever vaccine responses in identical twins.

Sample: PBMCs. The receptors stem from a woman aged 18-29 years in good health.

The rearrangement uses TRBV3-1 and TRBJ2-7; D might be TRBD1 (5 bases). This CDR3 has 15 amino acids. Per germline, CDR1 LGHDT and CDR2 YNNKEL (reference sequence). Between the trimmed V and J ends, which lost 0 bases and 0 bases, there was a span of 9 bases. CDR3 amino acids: CASSQDWGPSYEQYF. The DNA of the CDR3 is TGTGCCAGCAGCCAAGACTGGGGCCCCTCCTACGAGCAGTACTTC.

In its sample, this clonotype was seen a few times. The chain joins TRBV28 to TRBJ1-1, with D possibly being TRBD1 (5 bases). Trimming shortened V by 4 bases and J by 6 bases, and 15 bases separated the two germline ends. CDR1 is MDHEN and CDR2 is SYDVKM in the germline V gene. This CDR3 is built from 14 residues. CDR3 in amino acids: CASSSRVGVAEAFF. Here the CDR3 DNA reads TGTGCCAGCAGTTCCAGGGTAGGTGTGGCTGAAGCTTTCTTT. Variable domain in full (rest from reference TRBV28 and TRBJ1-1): DVKVTQSSRYLVKRTGEKVFLECVQDMDHENMFWYRQDPGLGLRLIYFSYDVKMKEKGDIPEGYSVSREKKERFSLILESASTNQTSMYLCASSSRVGVAEAFFGQGTRLTVV.

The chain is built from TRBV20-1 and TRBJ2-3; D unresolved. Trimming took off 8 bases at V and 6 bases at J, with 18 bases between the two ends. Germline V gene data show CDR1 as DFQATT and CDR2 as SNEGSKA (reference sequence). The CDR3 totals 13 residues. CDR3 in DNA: TGCAGTCTCCTCCGTACAGCCGGGGATACGCAGTATTTT. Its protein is CSLLRTAGDTQYF.

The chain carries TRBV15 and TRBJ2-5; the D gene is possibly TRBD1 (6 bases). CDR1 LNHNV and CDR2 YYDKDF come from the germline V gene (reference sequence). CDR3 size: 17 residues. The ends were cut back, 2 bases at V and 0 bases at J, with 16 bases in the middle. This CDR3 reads CATSRYLSGTNQETQYF. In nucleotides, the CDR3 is TGTGCCACCAGCAGATACTTGTCCGGGACAAACCAAGAGACCCAGTACTTC.

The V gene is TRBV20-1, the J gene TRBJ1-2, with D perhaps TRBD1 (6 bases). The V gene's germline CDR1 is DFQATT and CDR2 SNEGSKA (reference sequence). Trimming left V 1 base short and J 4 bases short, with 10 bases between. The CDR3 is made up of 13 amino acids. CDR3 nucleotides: TGCAGTGCTAGAGTTGGGGGCTCCTATGGCTACACCTTC. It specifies CSARVGGSYGYTF.

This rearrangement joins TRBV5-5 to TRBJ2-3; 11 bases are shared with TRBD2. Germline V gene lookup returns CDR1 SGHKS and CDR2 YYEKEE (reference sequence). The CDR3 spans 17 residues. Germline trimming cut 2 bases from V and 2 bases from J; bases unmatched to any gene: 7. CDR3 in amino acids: CASSFGRLAGITDTQYF. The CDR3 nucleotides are TGTGCCAGCAGCTTTGGGCGACTAGCGGGAATCACAGATACGCAGTATTTT. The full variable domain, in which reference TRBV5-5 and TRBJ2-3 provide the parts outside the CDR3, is DAGVTQSPTHLIKTRGQQVTLRCSPISGHKSVSWYQQVLGQGPQFIFQYYEKEERGRGNFPDRFSARQFPNYSSELNVNALLLGDSALYLCASSFGRLAGITDTQYFGPGTRLTVL.

The CDR3 region is CASSFPGQAYEQYV. CDR3 DNA sequence: TGTGCCAGCAGTTTCCCGGGACAGGCCTACGAGCAGTACGTC. The chain uses TRBV28 and TRBJ2-7; 8 bases map to TRBD1. Losses at the gene ends were 3 bases for V and 2 bases for J; bases not matched to a gene: 3. The CDR3 totals 14 residues. CDR1 is MDHEN and CDR2 is SYDVKM in the germline V gene.

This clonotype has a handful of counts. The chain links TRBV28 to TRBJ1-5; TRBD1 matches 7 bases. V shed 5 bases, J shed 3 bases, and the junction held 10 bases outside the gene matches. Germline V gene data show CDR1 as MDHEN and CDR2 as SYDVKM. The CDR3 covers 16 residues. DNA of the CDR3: TGTGCCAGCAGTCCTACTTGGGGACAGCACAATCAGCCCCAGCATTTT. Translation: CASSPTWGQHNQPQHF.

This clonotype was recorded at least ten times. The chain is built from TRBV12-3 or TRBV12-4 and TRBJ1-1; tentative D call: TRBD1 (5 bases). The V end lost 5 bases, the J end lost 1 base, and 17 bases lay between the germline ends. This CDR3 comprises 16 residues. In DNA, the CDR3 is TGTGCCAGCAGTCCCACCGGGGGTCCATGGAACACTGAAGCTTTCTTT. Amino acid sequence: CASSPTGGPWNTEAFF.

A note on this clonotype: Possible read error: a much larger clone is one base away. The CDR3 is CASRVTGVGGYTF. The CDR3 DNA is TGTGCCAGCAGGGTCACAGGAGTAGGTGGCTACACCTTC. The chain carries TRBV12-3 or TRBV12-4 and TRBJ1-2; a weak D match, TRBD1 (5 bases). CDR3 length equals 13 residues. V was trimmed by 6 bases and J by 7 bases, leaving 15 bases between them.